Listed below are T cell receptor beta chains from one sample, sequenced in a study of blood T cell repertoires in COVID-19. Sequencing was performed with immunoSEQ multiplex PCR; in TCRdb, only in-frame clones are kept and a portion is missing. Of some 200,000 clones in the sample, approximately 87% are singletons; the top ten hold 0.85% to 0.95%. Material for sequencing was peripheral blood. Every receptor here comes from a woman aged 18-30 years who had recovered from COVID-19. Both conserved end residues are part of each CDR3. The D gene is left open where the match is weak.

D	V	J	DNA	CDR3
NA	TRBV11-3	TRBJ1-5	TGTGCCAGCAGCCCTTCTAATGGGGACTATCAGCCCCAGCATTTT	CASSPSNGDYQPQHF
NA	TRBV19	TRBJ2-5	TGTGCCAGTAGACGGAGTTTCCAAGAGACCCAGTACTTC	CASRRSFQETQYF
NA	TRBV3-1/TRBV3-2	TRBJ1-4	TGTGCCAGCAGCTCAAACTTGAATAAACTGTTTTTT	CASSSNLNKLFF
NA	TRBV20-1	TRBJ1-1	TGCAGTGCTAGTGGGGCAGGGGCTGAAGCTTTCTTT	CSASGAGAEAFF
NA	TRBV4-3	TRBJ2-3	TGCGCCAGCAGCCAAGACCGGTTAGCGTCAACCACAGATACGCAGTATTTT	CASSQDRLASTTDTQYF
NA	TRBV7-3	TRBJ2-2	TGTGCCAGCAGCTTTAAGGGGTACACCGGGGAGCTGTTTTTT	CASSFKGYTGELFF
TRBD1	TRBV5-1	TRBJ2-6	TGCGCCAGCAGCCGTACAGGGGGCTCTGGGGCCAACGTCCTGACTTTC	CASSRTGGSGANVLTF
TRBD2	TRBV5-4	TRBJ2-5	TGTGCCAGCAGCTTGGTGTTTCTAGCGGGGGGCTACCTTCACCAAGAGACCCAGTACTTC	CASSLVFLAGGYLHQETQYF
TRBD2	TRBV6-5	TRBJ2-5	TGTGCCAGCAGTTACTCTGGGACTAGAAAAGAGACCCAGTACTTC	CASSYSGTRKETQYF
NA	TRBV28	TRBJ1-2	TGTGCCAGCAGTCCAGGGGTTTCTGGCTACACCTTC	CASSPGVSGYTF
TRBD1	TRBV20-1	TRBJ1-1	TGCAGTGCTAGTGCGGGGACAGCGAACACTGAAGCTTTCTTT	CSASAGTANTEAFF
TRBD2	TRBV6-4	TRBJ2-1	TGTGCCAGCAGTGACTCGGCTAGCGGGAGTCATGAGCAGTTCTTC	CASSDSASGSHEQFF
TRBD2	TRBV30	TRBJ2-1	TGTGCCTGGAGCCGGGTGACCGGGACTAGCGGGAGAAATGAGCAGTTCTTC	CAWSRVTGTSGRNEQFF
NA	TRBV6-2/TRBV6-3	TRBJ2-4	TGTGCCAGCAGTTACGGTGCAGGACTACCCCCGGATGGAAACATTCAGTACTTC	CASSYGAGLPPDGNIQYF
TRBD1	TRBV5-1	TRBJ1-1	TGCGCCAGCAGCTTGGGACAGGGGTTCACTGAAGCTTTCTTT	CASSLGQGFTEAFF
NA	TRBV6-5	TRBJ2-6	TGTGCCAGCAGTTCGAGCTCTGGGGCCAACGTCCTGACTTTC	CASSSSSGANVLTF
TRBD1	TRBV7-2	TRBJ2-3	TGTGCCAGCAGCTTACGGGGACAGTCTAGCACAGATACGCAGTATTTT	CASSLRGQSSTDTQYF
NA	TRBV11-1	TRBJ1-1	TGTGCCAGCAGCTTACAGGGTCCAGGGACTGAAGCTTTCTTT	CASSLQGPGTEAFF
TRBD2	TRBV20-1	TRBJ2-7	TGCAGTGCTAGTAGTGCGGCTAGCGGGGTGGACGAGCAGTACTTC	CSASSAASGVDEQYF
TRBD1	TRBV9	TRBJ2-3	TGTGCCAGCAGTACGACAGGGGCGCAGTATTTT	CASSTTGAQYF
TRBD2	TRBV7-2	TRBJ2-5	TGTGCCAGCAGCTTAGAGGGCGGGGGGGGCCAAGAGACCCAGTACTTC	CASSLEGGGGQETQYF
NA	TRBV4-3	TRBJ2-1	TGCGCCAGCAGCCAAGGTGGCTACTATCCCTACAATGAGCAGTTCTTC	CASSQGGYYPYNEQFF